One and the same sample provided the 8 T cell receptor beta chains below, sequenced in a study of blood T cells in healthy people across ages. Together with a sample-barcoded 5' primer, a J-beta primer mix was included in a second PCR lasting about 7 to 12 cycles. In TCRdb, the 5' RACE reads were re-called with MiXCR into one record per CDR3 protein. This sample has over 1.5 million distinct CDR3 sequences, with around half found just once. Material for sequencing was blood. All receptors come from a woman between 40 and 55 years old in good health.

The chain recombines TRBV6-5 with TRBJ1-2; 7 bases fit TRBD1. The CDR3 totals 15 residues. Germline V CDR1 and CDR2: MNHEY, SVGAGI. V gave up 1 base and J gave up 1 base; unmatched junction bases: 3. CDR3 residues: CASSYWGDSNYGYTF. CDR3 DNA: TGTGCCAGCAGTTACTGGGGGGACAGTAACTATGGCTACACCTTC.

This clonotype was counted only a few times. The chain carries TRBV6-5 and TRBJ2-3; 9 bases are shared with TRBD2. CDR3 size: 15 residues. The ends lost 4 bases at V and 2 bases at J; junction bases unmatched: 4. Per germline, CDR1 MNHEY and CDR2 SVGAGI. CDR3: CASSSSGAPTDTQYF. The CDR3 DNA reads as TGTGCCAGCAGTTCTAGCGGGGCCCCCACAGATACGCAGTATTTT.

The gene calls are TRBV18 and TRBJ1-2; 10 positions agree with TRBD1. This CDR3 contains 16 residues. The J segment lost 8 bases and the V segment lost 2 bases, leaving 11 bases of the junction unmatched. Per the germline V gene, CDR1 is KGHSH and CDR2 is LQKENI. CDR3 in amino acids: CASSPTAGTGAEGYTF. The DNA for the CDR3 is TGTGCCAGCTCACCAACTGCGGGGACAGGGGCGGAAGGCTACACCTTC.

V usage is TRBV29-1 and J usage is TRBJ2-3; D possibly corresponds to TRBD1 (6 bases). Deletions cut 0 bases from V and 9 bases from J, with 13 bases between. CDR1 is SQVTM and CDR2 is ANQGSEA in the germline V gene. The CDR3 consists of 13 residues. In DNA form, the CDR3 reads TGCAGCGTTGAAGATCGGGGACACGGCACGCAGTATTTT. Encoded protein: CSVEDRGHGTQYF.

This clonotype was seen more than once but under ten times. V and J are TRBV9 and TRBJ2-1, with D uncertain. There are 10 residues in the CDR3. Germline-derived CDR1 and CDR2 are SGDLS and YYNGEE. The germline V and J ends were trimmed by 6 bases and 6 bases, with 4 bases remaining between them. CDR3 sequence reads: CASNANEQFF. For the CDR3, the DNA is TGTGCCAGCAACGCCAATGAGCAGTTCTTC.

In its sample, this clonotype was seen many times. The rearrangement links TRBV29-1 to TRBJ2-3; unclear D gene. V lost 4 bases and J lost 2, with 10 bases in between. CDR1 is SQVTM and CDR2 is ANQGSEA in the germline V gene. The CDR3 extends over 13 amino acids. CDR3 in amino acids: CSVVLVNTDTQYF. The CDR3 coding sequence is TGCAGCGTTGTGTTGGTCAACACAGATACGCAGTATTTT.

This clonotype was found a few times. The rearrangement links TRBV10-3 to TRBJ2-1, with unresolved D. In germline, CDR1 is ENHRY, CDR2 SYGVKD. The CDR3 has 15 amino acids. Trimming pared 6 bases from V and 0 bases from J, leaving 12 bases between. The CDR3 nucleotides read TGTGCCATCAGCTTGGACGCCAGCTCCTACAATGAGCAGTTCTTC. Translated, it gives CAISLDASSYNEQFF.

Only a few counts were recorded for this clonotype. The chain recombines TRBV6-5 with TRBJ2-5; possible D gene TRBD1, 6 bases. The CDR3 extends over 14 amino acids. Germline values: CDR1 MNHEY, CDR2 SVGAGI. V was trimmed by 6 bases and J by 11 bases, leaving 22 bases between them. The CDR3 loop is CASSQQGQGNEQYF. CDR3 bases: TGTGCCAGCAGCCAACAGGGTCAGGGAAATGAGCAGTACTTC.